These 28 T cell receptor beta chains originate from one sample sequenced in a study of tumor and adjacent non-tumor tissue in lung cancer. RNA was extracted from bulk tissue without any cell sorting. Distant lung tissue was collected more than 3 cm away from the tumor edge. Three rounds of nested PCR, following a modified ARM-PCR protocol, produced the TCRbeta library. From the multiplex PCR reads, TCRdb called clonotypes with MiXCR, one entry per CDR3 protein. Here the sample spans roughly 43,000 distinct CDR3 sequences, roughly 60% being singletons. The sample comprised distant non-tumor lung tissue. Receptors were obtained from a man aged 50 or older with non-small cell lung cancer.

On this clonotype: A much bigger clone sits one base away, suggesting this may be a read error. This rearrangement joins TRBV7-9 to TRBJ1-1; D call uncertain. CDR3 size: 12 residues. The V end was cut by 8 bases, the J end by 7 bases, with 14 bases between. Germline CDR1 and CDR2: SEHNR and FQNEAQ (reference sequence). The CDR3 region is CASSPSGIEAFF. The CDR3 DNA reads as TGTGCCAGCTCACCGTCCGGGATTGAAGCTTTCTTT.

On this clonotype itself: The junction does not match germline at one end; this may be a read error. The chain joins TRBV20-1 to TRBJ2-1, with 12 bases identical to TRBD2. The CDR3 is made up of 15 amino acids. Germline lookup yields CDR1 DFQATT and CDR2 SNEGSKA (reference sequence). DNA of the CDR3: TGCAGTGCTAGATCACCTAGCGGGGGGGCGGGTGAGCAGCTCTTC. As protein: CSARSPSGGAGEQLF.

Regarding this clonotype: One end of the junction is discordant with germline, which a read error may explain. This rearrangement joins TRBV6-2 or TRBV6-3 to TRBJ1-5; 10 nucleotides align to TRBD1. CDR1 is MNHEY and CDR2 is SVGEGT in the germline V gene. The CDR3 totals 16 residues. CDR3 sequence reads: CASSYMDRGKNQPQHF. CDR3 nucleotide sequence: TGTGCAAGCAGTTACATGGACAGGGGGAAGAATCAGCCCCAGCATTTT.

For this clonotype: The conserved final phenylalanine or tryptophan is absent from the CDR3, which likely points to a read error. The V gene is TRBV16, the J gene TRBJ2-7; no reliable D call. Trimming pared 4 bases from V and 5 bases from J, leaving 12 bases between. CDR3 length: 13 amino acids. CDR1 is KGHSY, CDR2 FQNENV, per germline. CDR3 loop: CASSPNGGHEQYL. CDR3 coding DNA: TGTGCCAGCAGCCCCAACGGCGGCCACGAGCAGTACCTC.

On this clonotype itself: Just one base apart from a much larger clone, this may be a read error. The chain couples TRBV5-8 to TRBJ1-1, with D possibly matching TRBD1 (5 bases). CDR1 and CDR2 from the germline V gene are SGHTS and YDEGEE. V was shortened by 6 bases and J by 5 bases, with 20 bases between the two germline ends. The CDR3 is 15 amino acids. The CDR3 sequence: CASTYWGGSTTEAFF. CDR3 nucleotides: TGTGCCAGCACCTACTGGGGGGGTTCAACAACTGAAGCTTTCTTT.

The V call is TRBV30, the J call TRBJ1-1, with unresolved D. CDR1 is GTSNPN and CDR2 is SVGIG in the germline V gene (reference sequence). V was clipped by 4 bases and J by 7 bases, with 10 bases between them. This CDR3 region has 11 residues. In DNA, the CDR3 is TGTGCCTGGATTGTACGGTTTGAAGCTTTCTTT. It specifies CAWIVRFEAFF.

Notes on this clonotype: At one end, the junction sequence differs from germline, possibly due to a read error. The rearrangement uses TRBV5-5 and TRBJ1-1; the D gene is possibly TRBD1 (6 bases). CDR3 size: 16 residues. Per the germline V gene, CDR1 is SGHKS and CDR2 is YYEKEE (reference sequence). The CDR3 loop reads CASSLISDGWDTESFF. CDR3 nucleotide sequence: TGTGCCAGCAGCTTGATTAGTGACGGCTGGGACACTGAATCTTTCTTT.

Details on this clonotype: A junction boundary mismatches the germline segment, possibly from a read error. This chain links TRBV11-2 with TRBJ2-1; D uncertain. Germline V gene sequence: CDR1 SGHAT, CDR2 FQNNGV. The CDR3 loop spans 15 amino acids. In DNA form, the CDR3 reads TGTGCCAGTATCTTAGCCGATTTTAGGGCCAATGAGCACTTCTTC. Translated: CASILADFRANEHFF.

The CDR3 spells CASMAEGNSPLHF. DNA for the CDR3: TGTGCCAGCATGGCCGAGGGAAATTCACCCCTCCACTTT. J is TRBJ1-6 and V is TRBV2; D ambiguous. Germline V gene data show CDR1 as SNHLY and CDR2 as FYNNEI. V lost 7 bases and J lost 7, with 11 bases in between. This CDR3 spans 13 amino acids.

A note on this clonotype: The junction shows a germline mismatch at one end, possibly a read error. This chain connects TRBV6-6 to TRBJ2-7; 9 positions agree with TRBD1. Germline CDR1 reads MNHNY; CDR2 reads SVGAGI (reference sequence). CDR3 length: 15 residues. CDR3 sequence (DNA): TGTGCCAGTAGTTCGCGAGGACAGGGGATCTACGAGCAGTACTTC. Its protein product is CASSSRGQGIYEQYF.

This clonotype has just a few counts. A much larger clone sits a single nucleotide away, making a read error possible. The chain combines TRBV5-1 with TRBJ2-3; no firm D call. Germline V gene lookup returns CDR1 SGHRS and CDR2 YFSETQ. The CDR3 sequence is 14 residues long. The CDR3 sequence is CVSSLELNTDTQYF. DNA of the CDR3: TGCGTCAGCAGCTTGGAGCTTAACACAGATACGCAGTATTTT.

This clonotype was seen only a few times. The chain recombines TRBV20-1 with TRBJ2-3; unclear D gene. The V end lost 0 bases, the J end lost 7 bases, and 17 bases lay between the germline ends. The CDR3 is made up of 15 amino acids. CDR1 is DFQATT and CDR2 is SNEGSKA in the germline V gene (reference sequence). This chain's CDR3 is CSAREMTGLGNTQYF. CDR3 bases: TGCAGTGCTAGAGAAATGACTGGCCTAGGAAATACGCAGTATTTT.

CDR3 bases: TGCGCCAGCAGCTTGAGGGCCGGTGGAATGGAGCAGTACTTC. Protein: CASSLRAGGMEQYF. This chain links TRBV5-1 with TRBJ2-7, with D hard to call. The CDR3 loop spans 14 amino acids. Germline assignment: CDR1 SGHRS and CDR2 YFSETQ. Trimming cost V 1 base and J 7 bases, with 15 bases left between them.

This chain joins TRBV6-1 and TRBJ2-3; 7 bases map to TRBD2. J lost 4 bases, V lost 1 base, and 8 bases had no gene match. From germline, CDR1 is MNHNS and CDR2 SASEGT. The CDR3 has 16 residues. CDR3 sequence (DNA): TGTGCCAGCAGTGAAGTGCAGCGGGGAAGGGCAGATACGCAGTATTTT. It translates to CASSEVQRGRADTQYF.

Worth noting for this clonotype: One junction end disagrees with the germline gene, perhaps due to a read error. The J gene is TRBJ1-2, the V gene TRBV28; D unresolved. Germline V gene sequence: CDR1 MDHEN, CDR2 SYDVKM. This CDR3 spans 13 amino acids. CDR3 region: CVSNRTPNYGYAF. CDR3 bases: TGTGTCAGCAATCGGACCCCTAACTATGGCTACGCCTTC.

In this sample, this clonotype turned up once. The chain joins TRBV6-6 to TRBJ2-3, with 7 bases fitting TRBD2. J gave up 3 bases and V 0 bases, and 9 bases lay outside the gene matches. This CDR3 region has 17 residues. From germline, CDR1 is MNHNY and CDR2 SVGAGI (reference sequence). Written as DNA, the CDR3 is TGTGCCAGCAGTTACTCGAGGGAGGGTGCTATTACAGATACGCAGTATTTT. Protein: CASSYSREGAITDTQYF.

This chain uses TRBV29-1 with TRBJ2-1, with D possibly matching TRBD2 (6 bases). V lost 6 bases and J lost 4, with 16 bases in between. CDR1 is SQVTM, CDR2 ANQGSEA, per germline. The CDR3 has 14 amino acids. The CDR3 loop is CSVIPIAVYNEQFF. CDR3 nucleotides: TGCAGCGTCATTCCGATAGCGGTTTACAATGAGCAGTTCTTC.

Points on this clonotype: The junction shows a germline mismatch at one end, possibly a read error. Here the CDR3 reads CDSTLMSSSTDTQYF. The CDR3 nucleotides read TGTGACAGCACCCTAATGAGCTCTAGCACAGATACGCAGTATTTT. The chain combines TRBV11-2 with TRBJ2-3; D is uncertain. The CDR3 has 15 amino acids. Germline assignment: CDR1 SGHAT and CDR2 FQNNGV. The complete variable domain, with remaining parts taken from reference TRBV11-2 and TRBJ2-3, reads EAGVAQSPRYKIIEKRQSVAFWCNPISGHATLYWYQQILGQGPKLLIQFQNNGVVDDSQLPKDRFSAERLKGVDSTLKIQPAKLEDSAVYLCDSTLMSSSTDTQYFGPGTRLTVL.

The V call is TRBV20-1, the J call TRBJ1-6; possibly TRBD1 for D (5 bases). The germline V gene encodes CDR1 DFQATT and CDR2 SNEGSKA (reference sequence). This CDR3 is 14 amino acids long. V was cut by 5 bases and J by 3 bases, with 11 bases left in between. CDR3: CSASTDSYNSPLHF. The CDR3 nucleotides read TGCAGTGCTTCGACAGATAGCTATAATTCACCCCTCCACTTT.

The table lists this clonotype with many counts. Here the CDR3 reads CAWSPTGLGEKLFF. The CDR3 nucleotides are TGTGCCTGGAGTCCGACAGGGTTAGGTGAAAAACTGTTTTTT. The rearrangement links TRBV30 to TRBJ1-4, with 7 bases matching TRBD1. This CDR3 comprises 14 residues. Trimming at V came to 2 bases and at J to 7 bases, leaving 7 bases not matched to a gene. From germline, CDR1 is GTSNPN and CDR2 SVGIG (reference sequence).

Notes on this clonotype: Being one base from a much bigger clone, this may be a read error. V gene TRBV14 combines with J gene TRBJ2-3; D possibly matches TRBD1 or TRBD2 (5 bases each). Germline-derived CDR1 and CDR2 are SGHDN and FVKESK. This CDR3 spans 15 amino acids. Between the trimmed V and J ends, which lost 4 bases and 5 bases, there was a span of 16 bases. CDR3 nucleotides: TGTGCCAGCAGCCCCCGGACACTAGTACGAGATACGCAGTATTTT. It encodes CASSPRTLVRDTQYF.

This clonotype was seen a few times. A read error is possible here, since a much larger clone lies one base away. The V call is TRBV6-5, the J call TRBJ1-5, with 7 bases lining up with TRBD1. The CDR3 is 14 amino acids. Germline V lookup: CDR1 MNHEY, CDR2 SVGAGI. The CDR3 DNA sequence: TGTACCAGCAAAACAGGGGCCGGCAATCAGCCCCAGCATTTT. Protein product: CTSKTGAGNQPQHF.

To note about this clonotype: A much larger clone differs from this one at a single base, so this may be a read error. V usage is TRBV20-1 and J usage is TRBJ1-1; TRBD1 aligns across 11 bases. Looked up from germline, CDR1 is DFQATT and CDR2 is SNEGSKA (reference sequence). This CDR3 is 13 amino acids long. The trim removed 6 bases at V and 7 bases at J, leaving 7 bases unmatched. The DNA of the CDR3 is TGCAGTGCAAGGACAGGGGGCGTCATTGAAGCTTTCTTT. Its translation: CSARTGGVIEAFF.

Concerning this clonotype itself: Germline and junction disagree at one end, which may indicate a read error. V gene TRBV10-2 combines with J gene TRBJ2-5; D ambiguous. Germline values: CDR1 WSHSY, CDR2 SAAADI. The CDR3 contains 14 residues. In DNA form, the CDR3 reads TGCGCCAGCTGGCTCTCGAGAGTGCAAGAGACCCAATACTTC. Translated, it gives CASWLSRVQETQYF.

Concerning this clonotype: Just one base apart from a much larger clone, this may be a read error. The chain carries TRBV28 and TRBJ2-7; 7 nucleotides match TRBD2. Per the germline V gene, CDR1 is MDHEN and CDR2 is SYDVKM. This CDR3 comprises 16 residues. This CDR3 reads CANSFHLAELSYEQYF. CDR3 DNA: TGTGCCAACAGTTTCCACCTAGCGGAACTCTCCTACGAGCAGTACTTC.

Remarks on this clonotype: Because it lacks the conserved phenylalanine or tryptophan at the end, this CDR3 is likely a read error. The chain combines TRBV20-1 with TRBJ2-3; 9 positions match TRBD2. The germline gives CDR1 DFQATT, CDR2 SNEGSKA (reference sequence). The CDR3 covers 13 residues. CDR3: CSTSGWAADTQYY. In DNA form, the CDR3 reads TGCAGTACTAGCGGGTGGGCGGCAGATACGCAGTATTAT.

Remarks on this clonotype: A junction end diverges from the germline sequence, so it may reflect a read error. The chain uses TRBV10-3 and TRBJ2-2; D uncertain. The CDR3 totals 14 residues. CDR1 ENHRY and CDR2 SYGVKD come from the germline V gene. In nucleotides, the CDR3 is TGTTCCATCATAAACAGCGACTTTTCCGGGGAGCTGTTTTTT. Protein: CSIINSDFSGELFF.

Turning to this clonotype: A read error is likely, as this CDR3 ends without the conserved phenylalanine or tryptophan. The DNA is omitted, as the CDR3 cannot be located on it reliably, and the CDR3 follows TCRdb's listing. This chain joins TRBV29-1 and TRBJ2-1; no DNA check was done on the table's D call, TRBD2. The CDR3 extends over 13 residues, inclusive of both ends. Germline V lookup: CDR1 SQVTM, CDR2 ANQGSEA. The CDR3 is CSVELLAGGQNEL.